What follows are 8 T cell receptor beta chains derived from one specimen sequenced in a study of blood T cells in healthy people across ages. Combining a sample-barcoded 5' primer with a J-beta primer mix, a second PCR ran for roughly 6 to 12 cycles. TCRdb independently ran MiXCR on the 5' RACE reads; one entry per CDR3 protein. The data show about 640,000 distinct CDR3 sequences, about 30% seen once. The sequenced sample was blood. The source of these receptors is an elderly woman in good health.

The CDR3 region is CSARDLMDEKLFF. In DNA form, the CDR3 reads TGCAGTGCTAGAGATTTGATGGATGAAAAACTGTTTTTT. The J gene is TRBJ1-4, the V gene TRBV20-1; no clear D. The CDR3 has 13 amino acids. Trimming took off 0 bases at V and 6 bases at J, with 8 bases between the two ends. Germline CDR1 DFQATT, CDR2 SNEGSKA (reference sequence).

This clonotype has a count of ten or more. The genes are TRBV7-2 and TRBJ2-5; D possibly corresponds to TRBD2 (5 bases). Germline CDR1 is SGHTA and CDR2 is FQGNSA. The CDR3 runs to 14 residues. The V and J ends lost 2 bases and 5 bases respectively, with 12 bases between them. This CDR3 reads CASSLNSAGETQYF. Here the CDR3 DNA reads TGTGCCAGCAGCTTAAATAGCGCCGGGGAGACCCAGTACTTC.

This clonotype was detected ten times or more. The chain has TRBV5-1 and TRBJ1-2, with 7 bases matching TRBD1. With V trimmed by 3 bases and J by 0 bases, 2 bases remained unmatched. Germline CDR1 reads SGHRS; CDR2 reads YFSETQ. The CDR3 spans 14 residues. The CDR3 DNA is TGCGCCAGCAGCTGGGGACAGTCTAACTATGGCTACACCTTC. Translated, it gives CASSWGQSNYGYTF.

This clonotype occurred a few times. The V call is TRBV6-1, the J call TRBJ2-7; 8 positions agree with TRBD2. Germline CDR1 reads MNHNS; CDR2 reads SASEGT. The J segment lost 7 bases and the V segment lost 1 base, leaving 9 bases of the junction unmatched. The CDR3 is 15 residues long. CDR3 protein: CASSEGTSPLDEQYF. The CDR3 nucleotides read TGTGCCAGCAGTGAAGGGACTAGCCCCTTGGATGAGCAGTACTTC.

As concerns this clonotype: This may stem from a read error, because a much larger clone lies one nucleotide away. The chain uses TRBV6-1 and TRBJ2-3; no firm D call. Germline values: CDR1 MNHNS, CDR2 SASEGT. The CDR3 consists of 15 residues. The V gene lost 4 bases and the J gene lost 0 bases, with 11 bases spanning the gap. The CDR3: CASSVWPGSTDTQYF. CDR3 nucleotides: TGTGCCAGCAGTGTGTGGCCGGGTAGCACAGATACGCAGTATTTT.

This clonotype was recorded many times. This chain connects TRBV24-1 to TRBJ1-2; D gene ambiguous. Germline V CDR1 and CDR2: KGHDR, SFDVKD. The CDR3 is 12 amino acids. The V gene lost 5 bases and the J gene lost 3 bases, with 6 bases spanning the gap. CDR3 loop: CATSAQDYGYTF. CDR3 in DNA: TGTGCCACCAGTGCCCAGGACTATGGCTACACCTTC.

As for this clonotype: Given a much more abundant clone one base away, this may be a read error. The V call is TRBV5-1, the J call TRBJ2-1, with TRBD1 matching over 7 bases. Germline trimming cut 0 bases from V and 6 bases from J; bases unmatched to any gene: 9. CDR1 SGHRS and CDR2 YFSETQ come from the germline V gene. This CDR3 comprises 16 residues. CDR3 in amino acids: CASSLGGGSPCNEQFF. The DNA for the CDR3 is TGCGCCAGCAGCTTGGGAGGGGGCAGCCCCTGCAATGAGCAGTTCTTC.

This clonotype was observed at least ten times. A much larger clone is a single base away; this may be a read error. This chain uses TRBV5-1 with TRBJ2-7; 7 bases fit TRBD1. V lost 4 bases, J lost 3 bases, and 7 bases stayed unmatched. The CDR3 runs 14 residues. Germline V gene lookup returns CDR1 SGHRS and CDR2 YFSETQ. The CDR3: CASSREGGGYEQYF. Here the CDR3 DNA reads TGCGCCAGCAGCCGGGAAGGGGGCGGCTACGAGCAGTACTTC.